The source of this T cell receptor beta chain is a study of control samples from healthy donors and cancer patients. Using immunoSEQ multiplex PCR, the repertoire was profiled, and TCRdb retains in-frame clones only, with some absent. The sample holds approximately 94,000 clones; about 88% are singletons and the top ten take 38%. The CDR3 loop spans 13 amino acids. Trimming removed 4 bases at V and 6 bases at J, with 10 bases between. Germline loops: CDR1 MNHEY, CDR2 SVGAGI. This receptor was obtained from a man in his 70s with lung cancer. This chain joins TRBV6-5 and TRBJ1-5; D not resolved. The material sequenced was PBMCs. DNA of the CDR3: TGTGCCAGCAGTTCCTCGACTCGTCAGCCCCAGCATTTT. Its protein is CASSSSTRQPQHF.